What follows are 32 T cell receptor beta chains derived from one specimen sequenced in a study of T cell repertoires in cytomegalovirus infection. TCRdb used MiXCR to reprocess the reads, holding one entry per CDR3 protein. The data show over 450,000 distinct CDR3 sequences, over 9% seen once. Sample: PBMCs. Source of these receptors: a human donor in good health (CMV status not recorded). Some clones in this sample may be carry-over from other donors' samples.

The V gene is TRBV28, the J gene TRBJ2-3; D possibly corresponds to TRBD2 (6 bases). Germline CDR1 MDHEN, CDR2 SYDVKM. CDR3 length equals 17 residues. The ends were cut back, 4 bases at V and 0 bases at J, with 17 bases in the middle. The CDR3 region has the DNA TGTGCCAGCAGTTACTCTTCCCGCGGAGGGAGCACAGATACGCAGTATTTT. It encodes CASSYSSRGGSTDTQYF.

There are many counts of this clonotype. This chain uses TRBV7-9 with TRBJ2-1; the match to TRBD2 covers 7 bases. This CDR3 contains 15 residues. CDR1 SEHNR and CDR2 FQNEAQ come from the germline V gene (reference sequence). V shed 5 bases, J shed 0 bases, and the junction held 4 bases outside the gene matches. CDR3 in DNA: TGTGCCAGCAGCCTCCGGGACTACTCCTACAATGAGCAGTTCTTC. Its protein is CASSLRDYSYNEQFF.

The table lists this clonotype with a few counts. The gene calls are TRBV28 and TRBJ2-3, with TRBD1 identical over 7 bases. Germline V gene sequence: CDR1 MDHEN, CDR2 SYDVKM. The CDR3 has 15 amino acids. The J segment lost 2 bases and the V segment lost 5 bases, leaving 7 bases of the junction unmatched. The chain's CDR3 is CASSPSGQNTDTQYF. Here the CDR3 DNA reads TGTGCCAGCAGTCCCTCGGGACAGAACACAGATACGCAGTATTTT. The full variable domain, completed using reference TRBV28 and TRBJ2-3, is DVKVTQSSRYLVKRTGEKVFLECVQDMDHENMFWYRQDPGLGLRLIYFSYDVKMKEKGDIPEGYSVSREKKERFSLILESASTNQTSMYLCASSPSGQNTDTQYFGPGTRLTVL.

In this sample, this clonotype turned up many times. The chain carries TRBV7-9 and TRBJ2-1, with 7 bases matching TRBD1. The CDR3 totals 16 residues. V lost 1 base, J lost 6 bases, and 9 bases stayed unmatched. From germline, CDR1 is SEHNR and CDR2 FQNEAQ (reference sequence). The CDR3 loop is CASSLVARGPGNEQFF. The CDR3 coding sequence is TGTGCCAGCAGCTTAGTGGCGAGGGGGCCGGGCAATGAGCAGTTCTTC.

This clonotype was seen ten or more times. The chain recombines TRBV7-3 with TRBJ2-5; D is unresolved. V was cut by 2 bases and J by 2 bases, with 6 bases left in between. This CDR3 has 13 residues. The germline V gene encodes CDR1 SGHTA and CDR2 FQGTGA. In DNA, the CDR3 is TGTGCCAGCAGCTTAGGTTGGCAAGAGACCCAGTACTTC. It specifies CASSLGWQETQYF. The full variable domain, its missing parts supplied by reference TRBV7-3 and TRBJ2-5, is GAGVSQTPSNKVTEKGKYVELRCDPISGHTALYWYRQSLGQGPEFLIYFQGTGAADDSGLPNDRFFAVRPEGSVSTLKIQRTERGDSAVYLCASSLGWQETQYFGPGTRLLVL.

This clonotype came up many times. The V gene is TRBV7-6, the J gene TRBJ2-1; D may correspond to TRBD1 or TRBD2 (6 bases each). Trimming pared 5 bases from V and 7 bases from J, leaving 21 bases between. There are 16 residues in the CDR3. Looked up from germline, CDR1 is SGHVS and CDR2 is FNYEAQ. The CDR3 region is CASSLKAGEGGNEQFF. CDR3 coding DNA: TGTGCCAGCAGCCTAAAGGCGGGCGAGGGGGGAAATGAGCAGTTCTTC.

V and J are TRBV3-1 and TRBJ1-1; 8 nucleotides agree with TRBD1. The CDR3 runs to 13 residues. CDR1 is LGHDT and CDR2 is YNNKEL in the germline V gene (reference sequence). After removal of 8 bases from V and 5 bases from J, the junction contained 7 bases not matched to a gene. This CDR3 reads CASGQGKATEAFF. CDR3 sequence (DNA): TGTGCCAGCGGACAGGGTAAAGCGACTGAAGCTTTCTTT.

The chain recombines TRBV14 with TRBJ2-1, with D perhaps assigned TRBD1 or TRBD2 (5 bases each). Germline CDR1 is SGHDN and CDR2 is FVKESK. V was shortened by 4 bases and J by 9 bases, with 13 bases between the two germline ends. CDR3 length equals 13 residues. The CDR3 DNA reads TGTGCCAGCAGCCCCCGGGGCCACGGTGAGCAGTTCTTC. Its protein is CASSPRGHGEQFF.

This clonotype was observed many times. V is TRBV11-2 and J is TRBJ2-6; no clear D. This CDR3 is 14 amino acids long. Deletions cut 5 bases from V and 4 bases from J, with 9 bases between. CDR1 and CDR2 from the germline V gene are SGHAT and FQNNGV. The CDR3 DNA sequence: TGTGCCAGCAGCAAAATACGGGGGGCCAACGTCCTGACTTTC. Its protein is CASSKIRGANVLTF. Full variable domain (rest looked up from reference TRBV11-2 and TRBJ2-6): EAGVAQSPRYKIIEKRQSVAFWCNPISGHATLYWYQQILGQGPKLLIQFQNNGVVDDSQLPKDRFSAERLKGVDSTLKIQPAKLEDSAVYLCASSKIRGANVLTFGAGSRLTVL.

This clonotype was seen repeatedly, ten times or more. The V and J genes are TRBV19 and TRBJ2-1, with 9 bases aligning to TRBD2. Germline values: CDR1 LNHDA, CDR2 SQIVND (reference sequence). The CDR3 contains 15 residues. J gave up 3 bases and V 5 bases, and 5 bases lay outside the gene matches. CDR3 sequence: CASSQTSGGYNEQFF. The CDR3 DNA is TGTGCCAGTAGTCAGACTAGCGGTGGCTACAATGAGCAGTTCTTC.

The table lists this clonotype with a few counts. V is TRBV6-2 or TRBV6-3 and J is TRBJ1-5; D may be TRBD1 (6 bases). The V gene's germline CDR1 is MNHEY and CDR2 SVGEGT. The CDR3 covers 17 residues. The germline V and J ends were trimmed by 6 bases and 7 bases, with 25 bases remaining between them. Here the CDR3 DNA reads TGTGCCAGCAGCCACTCCTACTCTCGTCGACAGGACCAGCCCCAGCATTTT. Amino acid sequence: CASSHSYSRRQDQPQHF.

This clonotype has a count of ten or more. The rearrangement links TRBV28 to TRBJ2-7; 11 nucleotides line up with TRBD1. Germline CDR1 MDHEN, CDR2 SYDVKM. V was clipped by 6 bases and J by 4 bases; unmatched bases: 2. The CDR3 is 13 residues long. CDR3 loop: CASRGTGGYEQYF. CDR3 in DNA: TGTGCCAGCAGGGGGACAGGGGGATACGAGCAGTACTTC. The whole variable domain, filled in from reference TRBV28 and TRBJ2-7, reads DVKVTQSSRYLVKRTGEKVFLECVQDMDHENMFWYRQDPGLGLRLIYFSYDVKMKEKGDIPEGYSVSREKKERFSLILESASTNQTSMYLCASRGTGGYEQYFGPGTRLTVT.

This clonotype showed up just a few times. This rearrangement joins TRBV18 to TRBJ2-7; D possibly corresponds to TRBD2 (5 bases). CDR3 size: 14 residues. Trimming took off 3 bases at V and 5 bases at J, with 14 bases between the two ends. Germline CDR1 KGHSH, CDR2 LQKENI. The CDR3, as DNA: TGTGCCAGCTCACCGCGGCCTCCCGGGGACGAGCAGTACTTC. Its protein product is CASSPRPPGDEQYF.

This clonotype turned up a few times. V usage is TRBV5-4 and J usage is TRBJ1-2, with unresolved D. The CDR3 sequence is 15 residues long. The V gene's germline CDR1 is SGHNT and CDR2 YYREEE (reference sequence). Trimming removed 4 bases at V and 4 bases at J, with 17 bases between. The CDR3 DNA sequence: TGTGCCAGCAGCCCGGCGGAGGTTTGGGGCTATGGCTACACCTTC. This codes for CASSPAEVWGYGYTF.

The V gene is TRBV14, the J gene TRBJ2-1; 9 bases align to TRBD1. V lost 4 bases and J lost 3; bases outside the gene matches: 4. Germline V gives CDR1 SGHDN, CDR2 FVKESK. The CDR3 has 15 residues. CDR3 sequence: CASSRDRVVYNEQFF. The CDR3 DNA is TGTGCCAGCAGCCGGGACAGGGTGGTCTACAATGAGCAGTTCTTC.

This clonotype was observed at least ten times. The chain couples TRBV5-4 to TRBJ2-7; D is ambiguous. Germline V gene lookup returns CDR1 SGHNT and CDR2 YYREEE (reference sequence). The CDR3 is 11 amino acids. The V and J ends lost 1 base and 4 bases respectively, with 3 bases between them. The CDR3 region is CASSLPYEQYF. CDR3 in DNA: TGTGCCAGCAGCTTGCCATACGAGCAGTACTTC.

This clonotype was recorded at least ten times. V gene TRBV6-1 combines with J gene TRBJ2-4; D might be TRBD1 or TRBD2, each matching 6 bases. This CDR3 region has 16 residues. Trimming removed 7 bases from V and 6 bases from J, with 22 bases in between. The V gene's germline CDR1 is MNHNS and CDR2 SASEGT. CDR3 in amino acids: CASNPKGGRTINIQYF. As DNA, the CDR3 is TGTGCCAGCAACCCAAAAGGGGGGAGGACGATAAACATTCAGTACTTC.

The V gene is TRBV24-1, the J gene TRBJ2-3; 10 bases line up with TRBD1. The CDR3 runs to 17 residues. Germline CDR1 KGHDR, CDR2 SFDVKD. The junction had 4 bases not matched to a gene; V was cut back by 0 bases and J by 2 bases. DNA of the CDR3: TGTGCCACCAGTGATTTGCCCGGACAGGGGGACACAGATACGCAGTATTTT. It is translated as CATSDLPGQGDTDTQYF.

The gene calls are TRBV20-1 and TRBJ1-1, with D unresolved. Germline loops: CDR1 DFQATT, CDR2 SNEGSKA (reference sequence). Trimming took 5 bases from V and 0 from J, leaving 13 bases between them. This CDR3 comprises 14 residues. The CDR3: CSAVPLDLNTEAFF. CDR3 DNA: TGCAGTGCTGTCCCATTGGACCTGAACACTGAAGCTTTCTTT.

CDR3 sequence: CASSPRDRGNYGYTF. The CDR3 nucleotides read TGTGCCAGCAGCCCCCGGGACAGGGGAAACTATGGCTACACCTTC. This rearrangement joins TRBV3-1 to TRBJ1-2, with 10 bases fitting TRBD1. This CDR3 contains 15 residues. After removal of 4 bases from V and 2 bases from J, the junction contained 4 bases not matched to a gene. Germline V gene data show CDR1 as LGHDT and CDR2 as YNNKEL (reference sequence).

This clonotype was seen more than once but under ten times. The chain is built from TRBV20-1 and TRBJ2-3; 7 nucleotides agree with TRBD2. The CDR3 totals 14 residues. J was trimmed by 3 bases and V by 4 bases; bases with no gene match: 7. The V gene's germline CDR1 is DFQATT and CDR2 SNEGSKA (reference sequence). The CDR3 coding sequence is TGCAGTGCTACCCAGCGGGGTCCTACAGATACGCAGTATTTT. This gives the protein CSATQRGPTDTQYF.

This clonotype was observed a few times. The J gene is TRBJ1-4, the V gene TRBV27, with 7 bases aligning to TRBD1. Germline CDR1 and CDR2: MNHEY and SMNVEV (reference sequence). After removal of 5 bases from V and 5 bases from J, the junction contained 11 bases not matched to a gene. CDR3 size: 16 residues. CDR3 nucleotide sequence: TGTGCCAGCAGTCCCCAGGCGACAGGGATGAATGAAAAACTGTTTTTT. Its translation: CASSPQATGMNEKLFF.

This clonotype was counted at least ten times. The chain has TRBV7-3 and TRBJ1-1; tentative D call: TRBD1 (5 bases). Germline V gene sequence: CDR1 SGHTA, CDR2 FQGTGA. The CDR3 is 14 amino acids. The ends were cut back, 4 bases at V and 2 bases at J, with 11 bases in the middle. The CDR3 region has the DNA TGTGCCAGCAGCTCGAGCGGGGGAAACACTGAAGCTTTCTTT. It translates to CASSSSGGNTEAFF.

V usage is TRBV6-1 and J usage is TRBJ2-3, with D unclear. The CDR3 is made up of 12 amino acids. The V and J ends lost 2 bases and 4 bases respectively, with 4 bases between them. CDR1 is MNHNS and CDR2 is SASEGT in the germline V gene. The CDR3 coding sequence is TGTGCCAGCAGTGAACGGGCAGATACGCAGTATTTT. This translates into CASSERADTQYF.

This chain connects TRBV20-1 to TRBJ2-1; 8 bases align to TRBD1. The CDR3 is made up of 13 amino acids. The V and J ends lost 5 bases and 4 bases, in that order; junction bases with no gene match: 4. Germline assignment: CDR1 DFQATT and CDR2 SNEGSKA (reference sequence). The CDR3 protein is CSAPRGPYNEQFF. The DNA for the CDR3 is TGCAGTGCTCCCAGGGGGCCTTACAATGAGCAGTTCTTC.

The chain combines TRBV15 with TRBJ1-4; weak D call: TRBD1 (6 bases). The CDR3 consists of 10 residues. CDR1 and CDR2 (germline): LNHNV, YYDKDF (reference sequence). Between the trimmed V and J ends, which lost 10 bases and 8 bases, there was a span of 8 bases. The CDR3 spells CAIRGEKLFF. CDR3 nucleotide sequence: TGTGCCATCAGGGGAGAAAAACTGTTTTTT.

In its sample, this clonotype was seen once. A much larger clone differs by one base, so this may be a read error. The rearrangement links TRBV10-3 to TRBJ2-5, with unresolved D. The CDR3 is 14 residues long. The V and J ends lost 2 bases and 2 bases respectively, with 9 bases between them. Germline assignment: CDR1 ENHRY and CDR2 SYGVKD. The CDR3 loop is CAISEIGPQETQYF. The CDR3 DNA sequence: TGTGCCATCAGTGAGATAGGACCTCAAGAGACCCAGTACTTC.

There are many counts of this clonotype. The J gene is TRBJ2-1, the V gene TRBV7-9, with D possibly TRBD2 on 5 matching bases. The CDR3 has 14 amino acids. Per germline, CDR1 SEHNR and CDR2 FQNEAQ (reference sequence). Trimming removed 1 base at V and 4 bases at J, with 8 bases between. CDR3 DNA: TGTGCCAGCAGCTTAGACACGGGATACAATGAGCAGTTCTTC. It is translated as CASSLDTGYNEQFF.

This clonotype was detected many times. The J gene is TRBJ2-7, the V gene TRBV4-2; TRBD2 aligns across 15 bases. Germline CDR1 is LGHNA and CDR2 is YNFKEQ. V shed 0 bases, J shed 5 bases, and the junction held 8 bases outside the gene matches. The CDR3 loop spans 18 amino acids. This CDR3 is CASSQDPGLAGGPDEQYF. CDR3 coding DNA: TGTGCCAGCAGCCAAGATCCGGGACTAGCGGGAGGTCCCGACGAGCAGTACTTC.

This clonotype was counted between two and nine times. The gene calls are TRBV5-1 and TRBJ2-7, with D possibly being TRBD2 (7 bases). CDR1 is SGHRS, CDR2 YFSETQ, per germline. V dropped 4 bases and J dropped 3 bases, with 26 bases sitting between them. This CDR3 region has 18 residues. The CDR3 bases are TGCGCCAGCAGCCCGGAGGGGGTTTGGGGGACTAAGCGCTACGAGCAGTACTTC. Translation gives CASSPEGVWGTKRYEQYF. Full variable domain (outside the CDR3, taken from reference TRBV5-1 and TRBJ2-7): KAGVTQTPRYLIKTRGQQVTLSCSPISGHRSVSWYQQTPGQGLQFLFEYFSETQRNKGNFPGRFSGRQFSNSRSEMNVSTLELGDSALYLCASSPEGVWGTKRYEQYFGPGTRLTVT.

This clonotype appeared many times. This chain uses TRBV11-2 with TRBJ1-5; a weak D match, TRBD1 (5 bases). Trimming stripped 5 bases from V and 0 bases from J, with 14 bases between. This CDR3 has 16 amino acids. The V gene's germline CDR1 is SGHAT and CDR2 FQNNGV. The CDR3: CASSLMQGNSNQPQHF. In DNA, the CDR3 is TGTGCCAGCAGCCTTATGCAGGGAAATAGCAATCAGCCCCAGCATTTT.

The rearrangement links TRBV7-9 to TRBJ2-1; 9 positions agree with TRBD2. CDR1 is SEHNR and CDR2 is FQNEAQ in the germline V gene (reference sequence). The V segment lost 3 bases and the J segment 3 bases; nucleotides outside the gene matches: 9. CDR3 length: 17 amino acids. CDR3 sequence reads: CASSLNSGRGHYNEQFF. The CDR3 DNA follows: TGTGCCAGCAGCTTGAATAGCGGGAGAGGCCACTACAATGAGCAGTTCTTC.